This T cell receptor (beta chain) was captured in a study of type 1 regulatory T cells. Across the whole study: T-allo10 is an in vitro-generated, Tr1-enriched CD4 T cell product specific for alloantigen.

TCRdb ran MiXCR on the reads and lists one entry per CDR3 protein. The repertoire holds approximately 90,000 distinct CDR3 sequences, with 31% as singletons. The germline V and J ends were trimmed by 6 bases and 0 bases, with 17 bases remaining between them. In germline, CDR1 is MDHEN, CDR2 SYDVKM. The CDR3 contains 17 residues. The material sequenced was CD4+ T cells, either the whole sample or a sorted fraction (not recorded which). The genes are TRBV28 and TRBJ1-4; no clear D gene. The clonotype comes from a human donor in good health. In nucleotides, the CDR3 is TGTGCCAGCAGCCTACACCGGCAGGAAACAACTAATGAAAAACTGTTTTTT. It codes for CASSLHRQETTNEKLFF.